The 6 T cell receptor beta chains below all came from one sample that was sequenced in a study of glioma-infiltrating T cells. TCR alpha and beta CDR3 regions were amplified from RNA using iRepertoire nested multiplex PCR. TCRdb reanalysed the multiplex PCR reads using MiXCR and keeps one entry per CDR3 protein. The sample includes fewer than 200,000 distinct CDR3 sequences, roughly 32% of them seen just once. Sequencing input: glioma tissue, nonneoplastic brain tissue, or PBMCs (not recorded which). These receptors were taken from a human donor with low-grade glioma or glioblastoma, undergoing nonglioma brain surgery, or in good health (not recorded which).

The table lists this clonotype with a few counts. The chain uses TRBV11-3 and TRBJ2-3; 7 bases line up with TRBD2. The CDR3 has 14 residues. Germline V CDR1 and CDR2: SGHNT, YENEEA. V trimming: 1 base; J trimming: 4 bases; junction bases outside the gene matches: 2. As DNA, the CDR3 is TGTGCCAGCAGCTTAGTAGCGGGCTCAGATACGCAGTATTTT. Translation gives CASSLVAGSDTQYF.

This clonotype was detected ten times or more. The genes are TRBV6-2 or TRBV6-3 and TRBJ2-7, with TRBD2 matching over 13 bases. Germline V gene data show CDR1 as MNHEY and CDR2 as SVGEGT. Trimming removed 2 bases from V and 4 bases from J; junction bases left unmatched: 14. The CDR3 length is 19 residues. CDR3 sequence (DNA): TGTGCCAGCAGTTACCCACTGGGACTAGCGGGATACCCCACTTACGAGCAGTACTTC. It yields the protein CASSYPLGLAGYPTYEQYF.

There are many counts of this clonotype. The chain recombines TRBV7-6 with TRBJ2-7; TRBD2 matches 8 bases. The germline gives CDR1 SGHVS, CDR2 FNYEAQ. This CDR3 spans 15 amino acids. V trimming: 1 base; J trimming: 2 bases; junction bases outside the gene matches: 4. The CDR3 nucleotides are TGTGCCAGCAGCTTAGAAGCGGGAGCCCCCTACGAGCAGTACTTC. It is translated as CASSLEAGAPYEQYF.

This clonotype was observed a single time. A clone one base away is much larger, so this may be a read error. The chain links TRBV6-1 to TRBJ2-5, with a tentative D call TRBD1 (7 bases). The CDR3 is 16 amino acids. Per the germline V gene, CDR1 is MNHNS and CDR2 is SASEGT. CDR3 DNA sequence: TGTGCCAGTGACCTCGTGGCGGGACAGTACCAAGAGACCAAGTACTTC. The encoded protein is CASDLVAGQYQETKYF.

The rearrangement links TRBV19 to TRBJ1-1; D is perhaps TRBD1 (5 bases). Germline-derived CDR1 and CDR2 are LNHDA and SQIVND (reference sequence). Deletions cut 3 bases from V and 5 bases from J, with 13 bases between. This CDR3 has 14 residues. The chain's CDR3 is CASSISQGRTEAFF. For the CDR3, the DNA is TGTGCCAGTAGTATTTCTCAGGGTAGAACTGAAGCTTTCTTT.

The genes are TRBV6-5 and TRBJ2-1; TRBD2 matches at 7 bases. The CDR3 loop spans 14 amino acids. Germline V CDR1 and CDR2: MNHEY, SVGAGI. V lost 6 bases and J lost 8; bases outside the gene matches: 10. The CDR3 reads CASSKEGGVDEQFF. In DNA, the CDR3 is TGTGCCAGCAGCAAAGAGGGAGGGGTGGATGAGCAGTTCTTC.